The rows below give T cell receptor beta chains drawn from one sample of a study of T cells expressing NK-cell markers. With the 5' RACE reads reprocessed, TCRdb shows one record per CDR3 protein and no DNA. Recorded for this sample: some 500,000 distinct CDR3 sequences. The sequenced sample consisted of blood T cells: a sorted CD56 or NKG2C T cell subset, CD4+ or CD8+ T cells, or bulk PBMC T cells (not recorded which). These receptors all come from a woman aged 45-59 years in good health. Both conserved end residues are part of each CDR3.

cdr3_aa	cdr3_length	j_call	v_call
CAISATMTSGRVDTQYF	17	TRBJ2-3	TRBV10-3
CASSLGSGVRGKLFF	15	TRBJ1-4	TRBV7-9
CASSSLRGLAGDEQYF	16	TRBJ2-7	TRBV27
CSVVRVSRHNEQFF	14	TRBJ2-1	TRBV29-1
CASSQVGGGTSGRVNEQFF	19	TRBJ2-1	TRBV3-1
CAIKVASADTQYF	13	TRBJ2-3	TRBV10-3
CATSDAGRASTDTQYF	16	TRBJ2-3	TRBV24-1
CSARTSGSWEQFF	13	TRBJ2-1	TRBV20-1
CASSYRQGYYGYTF	14	TRBJ1-2	TRBV6-5
CSVGEGSPNQPQHF	14	TRBJ1-5	TRBV29-1
CASSFGRTGEKLFF	14	TRBJ1-4	TRBV12-3/TRBV12-4
CATKSDTGELFF	12	TRBJ2-2	TRBV24-1
CASSPLRAGPQEQYF	15	TRBJ2-7	TRBV3-1